The 9 T cell receptor beta chains presented below share a single source sample, sequenced in a study of graft-versus-host responses after intestinal transplantation. Their cognate antigens are unknown. The method was immunoSEQ multiplex PCR; TCRdb's version includes in-frame clones alone and lacks a portion of them. Of fewer than 120,000 clones in the sample, 80% to 95% are singletons; the top ten hold about 0.51%. Material: unstimulated CD8+ T cells sorted from spleen or lymph node cells, obtained before intestinal transplant. The receptors were sampled from a human donor who received an intestinal transplant.

The chain uses TRBV4-1 and TRBJ2-1; 16 nucleotides match TRBD2. J lost 0 bases, V lost 4 bases, and 9 bases had no gene match. In germline, CDR1 is MGHRA, CDR2 YSYEKL. The CDR3 has 20 amino acids. Here the CDR3 reads CASSPSGGTSGRASYNEQFF. The CDR3 DNA follows: TGCGCCAGCAGCCCAAGCGGCGGGACTAGCGGGAGGGCCTCCTACAATGAGCAGTTCTTC.

V gene TRBV5-3 combines with J gene TRBJ2-5, with 7 positions matching TRBD1. TRBV5-3 is an ORF; its function is uncertain. Trimming removed 0 bases from V and 7 bases from J; junction bases left unmatched: 15. The CDR3 is 17 amino acids. DNA of the CDR3: TGTGCCAGAAGCTTGGAGGTAAGGTGGCAGGGGGAAGTGACCCAGTACTTC. Translated, it gives CARSLEVRWQGEVTQYF.

The chain is built from TRBV27 and TRBJ1-5; unclear D gene. This CDR3 has 14 amino acids. The germline gives CDR1 MNHEY, CDR2 SMNVEV (reference sequence). Between the trimmed V and J ends, which lost 7 bases and 0 bases, there was a span of 10 bases. DNA of the CDR3: TGTGCCAGCAAAAAAGACATTAGCAATCAGCCCCAGCATTTT. This codes for CASKKDISNQPQHF.

This clone was seen only once. The V and J genes are TRBV5-1 and TRBJ2-1; 10 bases line up with TRBD2. Germline V CDR1 and CDR2: SGHRS, YFSETQ. V lost 6 bases, J lost 3 bases, and 9 bases stayed unmatched. The CDR3 has 16 residues. The CDR3 DNA sequence: TGCGCCAGCACCGTAACCGGGACTAGCGACTACAATGAGCAGTTCTTC. It yields the protein CASTVTGTSDYNEQFF.

This chain links TRBV28 with TRBJ2-5; possibly TRBD1 for D (6 bases). Trimming removed 5 bases at V and 11 bases at J, with 27 bases between. This CDR3 is built from 16 residues. Germline CDR1 is MDHEN and CDR2 is SYDVKM. CDR3 sequence (DNA): TGTGCCAGCAGTCCGGACAGCGATCTTCCCCGTGGGGAGCAGTACTTC. Amino acid sequence: CASSPDSDLPRGEQYF.

The V call is TRBV10-2, the J call TRBJ1-2, with unresolved D. V was clipped by 3 bases and J by 2 bases, with 10 bases between them. The germline gives CDR1 WSHSY, CDR2 SAAADI. There are 14 residues in the CDR3. The DNA of the CDR3 is TGCGCCAGCAGTGAAGGAGGAAAAAACTATGGCTACACCTTC. Translated, it gives CASSEGGKNYGYTF.

This chain links TRBV4-1 with TRBJ2-7; a weak D match, TRBD2 (5 bases). CDR1 is MGHRA and CDR2 is YSYEKL in the germline V gene. The V gene lost 3 bases and the J gene lost 3 bases, with 15 bases spanning the gap. CDR3 length equals 15 residues. CDR3 protein: CASSHSRGLGYEQYF. The CDR3 nucleotides are TGCGCCAGCAGCCACTCTCGAGGGCTAGGCTACGAGCAGTACTTC.

The CDR3 region is CSVEGGTATEAFF. CDR3 DNA: TGCAGCGTTGAGGGAGGGACAGCGACTGAAGCTTTCTTT. The gene calls are TRBV29-1 and TRBJ1-1; TRBD1 agrees at 7 bases. This CDR3 is 13 amino acids long. Germline V lookup: CDR1 SQVTM, CDR2 ANQGSEA. J gave up 5 bases and V 3 bases, and 6 bases lay outside the gene matches. The whole variable domain, remainder taken from reference TRBV29-1 and TRBJ1-1, is SAVISQKPSRDICQRGTSLTIQCQVDSQVTMMFWYRQQPGQSLTLIATANQGSEATYESGFVIDKFPISRPNLTFSTLTVSNMSPEDSSIYLCSVEGGTATEAFFGQGTRLTVV.

The chain combines TRBV28 with TRBJ1-1; TRBD1 matches at 11 bases. In germline, CDR1 is MDHEN, CDR2 SYDVKM. V gave up 10 bases and J gave up 3 bases; unmatched junction bases: 7. This CDR3 is built from 14 residues. CDR3 region: CATTRTGGYTEAFF. CDR3 DNA sequence: TGTGCCACCACTCGGACAGGGGGCTACACTGAAGCTTTCTTT.